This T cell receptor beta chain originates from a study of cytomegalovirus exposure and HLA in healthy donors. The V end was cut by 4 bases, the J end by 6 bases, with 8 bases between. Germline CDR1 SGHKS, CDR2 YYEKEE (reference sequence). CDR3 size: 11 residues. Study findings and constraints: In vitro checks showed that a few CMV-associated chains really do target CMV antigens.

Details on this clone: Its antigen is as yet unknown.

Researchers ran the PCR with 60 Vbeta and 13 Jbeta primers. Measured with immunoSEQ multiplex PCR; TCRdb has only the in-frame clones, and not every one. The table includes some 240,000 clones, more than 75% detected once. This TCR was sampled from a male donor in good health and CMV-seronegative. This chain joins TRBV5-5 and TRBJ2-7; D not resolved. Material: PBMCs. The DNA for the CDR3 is TGTGCCAGCAGCAGAGCAAGCGAGCAGTACTTC. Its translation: CASSRASEQYF.